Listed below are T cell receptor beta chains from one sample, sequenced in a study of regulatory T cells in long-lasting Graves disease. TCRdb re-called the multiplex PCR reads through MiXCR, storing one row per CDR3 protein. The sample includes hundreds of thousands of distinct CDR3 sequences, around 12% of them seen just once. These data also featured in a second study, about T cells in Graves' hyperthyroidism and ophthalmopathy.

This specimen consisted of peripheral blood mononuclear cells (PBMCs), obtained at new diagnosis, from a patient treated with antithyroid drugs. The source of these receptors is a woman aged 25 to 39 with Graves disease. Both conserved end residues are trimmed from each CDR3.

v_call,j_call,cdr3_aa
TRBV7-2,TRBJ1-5,ASSLAPGNQPQH
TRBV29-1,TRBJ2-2,SVGDRDHTGELF
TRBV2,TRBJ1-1,ASSETDMNTEAF
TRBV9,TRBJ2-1,AGSDQGALF
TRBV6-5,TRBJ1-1,ASSYEENTEAF
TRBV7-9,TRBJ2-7,ASSFSHSYEQY
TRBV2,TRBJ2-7,ASREDRARTYEQY
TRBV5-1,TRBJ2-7,ASAGNPGETYEQY
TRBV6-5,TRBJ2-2,ASSYSSGRGTGELF
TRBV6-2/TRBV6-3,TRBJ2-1,ASSRDRVMNEQF
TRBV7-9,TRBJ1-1,ASSLDGTDTEAF
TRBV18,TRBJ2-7,ASSQGLAAEQY
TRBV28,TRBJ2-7,ASGDYPKDEQY
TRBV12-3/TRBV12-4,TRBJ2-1,ASSLQGGPSNEQF
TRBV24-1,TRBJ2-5,ATSHPRAGEETQY
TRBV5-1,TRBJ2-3,ASGLAGTTDTQY